This T cell receptor beta chain was captured by sequencing in a study of shared clonotypes between healthy human individuals. Study-level points and caveats: Larger estimated richness was generally recorded for naive subsets relative to memory subsets.

A remark on this clone: Its antigen is still unknown.

Cells designated naive CD8 were CD45RO-negative and were positively selected for CCR7, with terminally differentiated effector memory CD45RA+ cells excluded. Method: immunoSEQ multiplex PCR; TCRdb's copy keeps in-frame clones and lacks some. This table holds approximately 650,000 clones, roughly 95% found once. CDR1 and CDR2 (germline): SEHNR, FQNEAQ (reference sequence). Between the trimmed V and J ends, which lost 2 bases and 6 bases, there was a span of 14 bases. This CDR3 is built from 15 residues. This TCR derives from a woman aged 30 to 39 in good health. Material for sequencing was naive CD8+ T cells sorted from blood. This chain uses TRBV7-9 with TRBJ2-1, with D possibly being TRBD1 (6 bases). The CDR3 DNA reads as TGTGCCAGCAGCTTACCCGGGACACACCCCAATGAGCAGTTCTTC. It translates to CASSLPGTHPNEQFF.